The following is a TCR beta chain sequence with its context. The antigen it recognizes is unknown. Base-call qualities are not available, and no considerably larger clone is one nucleotide away. These data originate in a study of T cells in Graves' hyperthyroidism and ophthalmopathy (dated by TCRdb to the late 2010s). Notes on the research overall: Peripheral blood samples were taken at initial diagnosis, before any treatment was given. To identify distinguishing TCR V-J signatures, a discovery cohort of around 100 patients was used, comprising 40 to 45 with Graves' ophthalmopathy and under 60 with stable Graves' hyperthyroidism. Prospective prediction of ophthalmopathy was tested in an independent validation cohort consisting of fewer than 20 hyperthyroidism patients and 17 patients who later progressed to ophthalmopathy. The 75 to 100 discovery patients were randomly split 7:3 into training and test sets. The study also compared thyroid tissue and blood T-cell repertoires from more than 5 Graves' hyperthyroidism patients. Once sampling was done, hyperthyroidism patients were given methimazole at a starting dose of 30 mg daily, whereas ophthalmopathy patients were given high-dose intravenous methylprednisolone. The paper describes TCR Vbeta CDR3 sequencing of 135 peripheral blood samples, made up of roughly 45 ophthalmopathy patients, 70 to 75 hyperthyroidism patients and 17 progressor patients. Here is what the overall study found, with its caveats: Sample size was not statistically predetermined, and blinding of investigators to group allocation was not performed. Most expanded thyroid clonotypes (frequency above 0.001) were also detected in blood, suggesting blood repertoires may reflect thyroid immune responses. Ophthalmopathy was separated from stable hyperthyroidism by a 13 V-J signature model, with approximately 89% sensitivity and around 81% specificity obtained in cross-validation and 80%/75% obtained in testing. In validation, progression to ophthalmopathy was predicted by the model with nearly 71% sensitivity and around 75% specificity, a median of roughly 6.4 months before onset.

Moderately to severely active disease, a Clinical Activity Score of at least 3, a NOSPECS grade of at least 4, and a duration under 3 months were present in ophthalmopathy patients. Exclusion was applied to patients with uncontrolled infections, other autoimmune diseases, pregnancy or lactation. Diagnoses were based on clinical symptoms, serum thyroxine and TRAb, thyroid ultrasound and orbital computed tomography. PBMCs were isolated from approximately 10 ml of fresh peripheral blood by Ficoll-Paque density gradient centrifugation. Total RNA was extracted with Trizol reagent, and quality was checked on an Agilent 2100 Bioanalyzer. CDR1 and CDR2, looked up from the germline V gene (reference sequence), are MNHEY and SMNVEV. The CDR3 covers 12 residues, taking in both the cysteine and the phenylalanine. CDR3 DNA is the only sequence kept; it has 36 bases, read in frame from the first base. The V end gives up 6 bases and the J end 9 bases, leaving 4 bases in the junction not matched to a gene.

Amplification of TCR beta CDR3 regions was carried out from RNA transcripts. For the first round of RT-PCR on the TCR CDR3, the HTBI primer set was used together with the Qiagen OneStep RT-PCR kit. A second multiplex PCR round built the libraries, followed by size selection and purification. Libraries were sequenced paired-end with 100 bp reads on an Illumina HiSeq2000. The authors' pipeline ran thus. Raw data were processed with SOAPnuke, discarding reads with adapters, uncalled bases, mean Phred below 15, or no exact constant-primer or identifier match. High-quality paired reads were merged using COPE v1.2.5, and each unique nucleotide sequence was defined as a clonotype. MiTCR v1.1 was used to align clonotypes to the IMGT TRBV, TRBD and TRBJ reference segments. Analysis was restricted to V-J combinations with a frequency above 0.0001, which covered roughly 99% of repertoires. A TCS score was defined as the ratio between F50 (clonal expansion) and ExV (chaos), using BLOSUM62-based TCRdist between CDR3 peptides within each V-J. Welch's t-statistics and random forest reduced 450 to 600 V-J features to around 14, which were used in a naive Bayes classifier (R e1071). The public reads were quality trimmed at Q25 with fastp and then assembled into clones with MiXCR by TCRdb, keeping productive beta chains. Each entry is one CDR3 protein sequence, shown with its most common DNA and genes. The V and J calls were not made by the authors but by TCRdb's processing. Across this sample there are around 350,000 distinct CDR3 sequences, with roughly 15% seen only once. 15% to 20% of the sample comes from the top ten.

Sequencing was carried out using blood. The V and J genes are TRBV27 and TRBJ2-1, with 8 bases aligning to TRBD1. The source of this sequence is an older woman with Graves' ophthalmopathy. DNA sequence: TGTGCCAGCAGCGGACAGGGAGGTGAGCAGTTCTTC. Its translation reads: CASSGQGGEQFF.